This TCR beta chain derives from a study of blood T cell repertoires in COVID-19. The table came from immunoSEQ multiplex PCR; TCRdb's copy has only in-frame clones and leaves some out. This table holds more than 95,000 clones, 60% to 80% found once. Patients from Seattle were sampled longitudinally, starting during active infection. Trimming took 5 bases from V and 0 from J, leaving 22 bases between them. CDR1 SNHLY and CDR2 FYNNEI come from the germline V gene. CDR3 length: 18 residues. This TCR was sampled from a man older than 75 with COVID-19, enrolled during active disease. The sequenced sample was peripheral blood. This chain uses TRBV2 with TRBJ1-2; possible D gene TRBD1, 6 bases. The CDR3 loop reads CASSQDSPDFIPNYGYTF. CDR3 in DNA: TGTGCCAGCAGTCAGGACAGCCCCGATTTTATTCCTAACTATGGCTACACCTTC.